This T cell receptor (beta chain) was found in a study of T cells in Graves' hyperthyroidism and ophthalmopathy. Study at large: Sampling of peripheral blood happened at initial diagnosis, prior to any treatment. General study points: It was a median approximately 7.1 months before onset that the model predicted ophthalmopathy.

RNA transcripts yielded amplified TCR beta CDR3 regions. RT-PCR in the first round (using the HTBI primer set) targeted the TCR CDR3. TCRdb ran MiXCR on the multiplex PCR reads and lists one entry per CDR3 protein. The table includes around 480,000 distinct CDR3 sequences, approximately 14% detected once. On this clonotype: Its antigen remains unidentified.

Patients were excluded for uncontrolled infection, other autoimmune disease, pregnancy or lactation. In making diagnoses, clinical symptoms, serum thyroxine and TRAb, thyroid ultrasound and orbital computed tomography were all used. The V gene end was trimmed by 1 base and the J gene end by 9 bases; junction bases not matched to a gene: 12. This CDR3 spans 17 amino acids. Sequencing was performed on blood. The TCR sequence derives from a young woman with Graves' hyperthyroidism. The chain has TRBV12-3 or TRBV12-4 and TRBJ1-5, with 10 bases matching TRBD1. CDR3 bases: TGTGCCAGCAGTTTAGGTGGACAGGGGGTTGCGGGGCGGCCCCAGCATTTT. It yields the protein CASSLGGQGVAGRPQHF.